Listed below are T cell receptor beta chains from one sample, sequenced in a study of breast tumors, draining lymph nodes, adjacent tissues. TCRdb analysed the multiplex PCR reads with MiXCR anew, one entry per CDR3 protein. The sample lists about 220,000 distinct CDR3 sequences, less than 40% seen once, with over 3.5% in the top ten. The sample taken for sequencing was axillary lymph node tissue. The receptors originated from a female donor with breast cancer. Some clones in this sample may be carry-over from other donors' samples. Each CDR3 is given with its conserved first and last residue. A D gene is named only where the DNA matches it firmly. Size values are once, few and many counts, or a class for expanded clones, and some rows have none.

TRBV20-1,-,TRBJ1-3,12,-,TGCAGTGCTAGAGCTGAGGGAAACACCATATATTTT,CSARAEGNTIYF
TRBV29-1,-,TRBJ2-7,11,once,TGCAGCGTTCGGGGGGCTAACGAGCAGTACTTC,CSVRGANEQYF
TRBV29-1,-,TRBJ2-5,12,-,TGCAGCGTTGAAGCGTGGGGGGCCTTCCAGTACTTC,CSVEAWGAFQYF
TRBV10-3,-,TRBJ2-3,14,-,TGTGCCATCAGTGAGTGGGGGGGCACAGATACGCAGTATTTT,CAISEWGGTDTQYF
TRBV2,-,TRBJ2-7,12,many,TGTGCCAGCAGTACCAGTGGTTCCGAGCAGTACTTC,CASSTSGSEQYF
TRBV7-2,TRBD2,TRBJ2-1,19,many,TGTGCCAGCAGCAGGACTAGCGGGGGGCCCACTTCCTCCTACAATGAGCAGTTCTTC,CASSRTSGGPTSSYNEQFF
TRBV24-1,-,TRBJ1-2,13,once,TGTGCCACCAGTGCTAGTGTGGGGGCGGGCTACACCTTC,CATSASVGAGYTF
TRBV11-3,TRBD2,TRBJ2-3,19,many,TGTGCCAGCAGCTCCCGAGCACCAGCGGGGGGTAGCCCGGCAGATACGCAGTATTTT,CASSSRAPAGGSPADTQYF
TRBV28,TRBD1,TRBJ1-6,17,-,TGTGCCAGCAGCCAACTTCTGACCGGGACAGGAGATTCACCCCTCCACTTT,CASSQLLTGTGDSPLHF
TRBV7-2,-,TRBJ1-5,13,-,TGTGCCAGCAGCTCGGTCCGGAATCAGCCCCAGCATTTT,CASSSVRNQPQHF
TRBV24-1,TRBD1,TRBJ1-6,16,once,TGTGCCACCAGTGAGTACAGGGGGCTCAATAATTCACCCCTCCACTTT,CATSEYRGLNNSPLHF
TRBV4-1,TRBD2,TRBJ2-7,19,many,TGCGCCAGCAGCCACACCCTGGGACTAGCGGGAGGGGTAACCTACGAGCAGTACTTC,CASSHTLGLAGGVTYEQYF
TRBV30,-,TRBJ1-6,15,many,TGTGCCTGGAGTGGAGACGGAGTTTATAATTCACCCCTCCACTTT,CAWSGDGVYNSPLHF
TRBV10-2,-,TRBJ1-6,13,many,TGCGCCAGCAGTGAGTCCGTCAATTCACCCCTCCACTTT,CASSESVNSPLHF
TRBV4-2,TRBD2,TRBJ2-3,18,many,TGTGCCAGCAGCCAAGATTCACCGGGAGGGCCGAGGACAGATACGCAGTATTTT,CASSQDSPGGPRTDTQYF
TRBV19,TRBD2,TRBJ2-2,16,many,TGTGCCAGTAGTATAGGACTAGCGGGAGGTTTCGGGGAGCTGTTTTTT,CASSIGLAGGFGELFF
TRBV6-2/TRBV6-3,TRBD1,TRBJ1-6,16,-,TGTGCCAGCAGTTACGGACAGGCCTTCTATAATTCACCCCTCCACTTT,CASSYGQAFYNSPLHF
TRBV29-1,TRBD1,TRBJ1-2,13,-,TGCAGCGTTGATAGCGGGACAGGCTATGGCTACACCTTC,CSVDSGTGYGYTF
TRBV9,-,TRBJ2-5,14,many,TGTGCCAGCAGCGTAGGGGGGAACCAAGAGACCCAGTACTTC,CASSVGGNQETQYF
TRBV5-4,-,TRBJ1-3,16,-,TGTGCCAGCAGCCGCGGCAGGGACTCCTCTGGAAACACCATATATTTT,CASSRGRDSSGNTIYF
TRBV20-1,-,TRBJ1-1,11,few,TGCAGTGCTAACATGAACACTGAAGCTTTCTTT,CSANMNTEAFF
TRBV25-1,TRBD1,TRBJ2-1,15,many,TGTGCCAGCGAGTCGAAAGGGGGCCAACCCAATGAGCAGTTCTTC,CASESKGGQPNEQFF
TRBV2,-,TRBJ2-1,13,many,TGTGCCAGCAGTGAGGTGGCATCTACTGAGCAGTTCTTC,CASSEVASTEQFF
TRBV12-3/TRBV12-4,TRBD2,TRBJ2-1,20,-,TGTGCCAGCAGTTTAAGATCAGCGGGGAATCTACGGAATGTCTACAATGAGCAGTTCTTC,CASSLRSAGNLRNVYNEQFF
TRBV5-4,-,TRBJ2-6,18,once,TGTGCCAGCAGCTTGGTAGGCGCGGGGGCCTCCGGGGCCAACGTCCTGACTTTC,CASSLVGAGASGANVLTF
TRBV27,-,TRBJ2-2,17,-,TGTGCCAGCAGTTTAAAGCGCAGCGGCCCGAACACCGGGGAGCTGTTTTTT,CASSLKRSGPNTGELFF
TRBV24-1,TRBD2,TRBJ2-3,16,many,TGTGCCACCAGTGATTTATTAGCGGGAGGGAAAAATACGCAGTATTTT,CATSDLLAGGKNTQYF
TRBV6-4,-,TRBJ2-6,14,many,TGTGCCAGCAGCCGACAGGCCGGGGCCAACGTCCTGACTTTC,CASSRQAGANVLTF
TRBV2,-,TRBJ1-2,13,many,TGTGCCAGCAGTGAATCCCGGGCTGGGGGCTACACCTTC,CASSESRAGGYTF
TRBV11-2,TRBD2,TRBJ2-7,15,many,TGTGCCAGTGGCGGGCTAGCGGGAGGGCCATACGAGCAGTACTTC,CASGGLAGGPYEQYF
TRBV10-2,-,TRBJ1-5,13,many,TGCGCCAGCAGTTGGGATTTCAATCAGCCCCAGCATTTT,CASSWDFNQPQHF